This T cell receptor beta chain was observed in a study of blood T cell repertoires in COVID-19 (dated by TCRdb to about 2020). Regarding the research as a whole: Collaborator samples came from the United States, Italy and Spain and covered acute and convalescent phases of COVID-19. The prospective study material was composed of cDNA or gDNA derived from T cells, B-cell-depleted T cells, or PBMCs. Deeply sampled blood TCRbeta repertoires from subjects exposed to, actively infected with, or recovered from COVID-19 were included in the dataset. A freely available public database, intended as a resource for researchers studying the immune response to SARS-CoV-2, is where the repertoires were released. Samples were obtained from the ongoing ImmuneRACE study (first 160 participants) and from about 1,300 subjects provided by 6 global collaborators. Sample metadata almost always included a de-identified subject ID, COVID-19 status, age in years and sex. Where available, HLA class I and class II types were obtained from metadata supplied by the sample provider rather than from assay-based typing. What the study reported, not specific to this receptor: How much clinical and demographic metadata was included differed by source and by participant, and the metadata was provided uncurated.

TCRbeta CDR3 regions were amplified from genomic DNA using the immunoSEQ Assay, a bias-controlled multiplex PCR. The paper's processing steps were these. Within the assay, amplification of reference gene primers was used to estimate how many nucleated cells each sample contained. Sequence reads were collapsed and filtered to measure the absolute abundance of every unique TCRbeta CDR3 rearrangement. For each sample, productive Simpson clonality was calculated by taking the square root of Simpson's diversity index across productive rearrangements. Drawn from immuneACCESS, this table holds only the in-frame rearrangements with V and J called that TCRdb kept. Clones are partly lost; checked studies trace under half to an unresolved V gene and leave the rest unexplained. V and J calls and clone size come straight from that table; D and trimming were deduced from the DNA. The sample contains roughly 40,000 clones, around three quarters of them found a single time. About 25% of the sample lies in the top ten.

This clone was seen just once. This clone's antigen is unknown. Per-nucleotide qualities are absent, and no much larger clonotype sits a single base away. Clipping removes 3 bases from V and 6 bases from J, with 10 as the unmatched junction base count. Based on the germline V gene, the CDR1 and CDR2 sequences are SGHRS and YFSETQ. Spanning cysteine to phenylalanine, the CDR3 consists of 15 amino acids. Only CDR3 DNA remains: 45 bases, in frame from the first base. The collaborating institutions used their own protocols to collect whole blood in K2EDTA tubes. For TCRbeta analysis, collaborators shipped samples in one of three forms: frozen whole blood, isolated PBMCs, or DNA extracted from either of those sample types.

This chain joins TRBV5-1 to TRBJ2-3, and TRBD2 matches 7 of the central bases. Sequences were obtained from peripheral blood. This clonotype was sampled from a man older than 75 with acute or convalescent COVID-19. The CDR3 sequence is CASSSAGRSLDTQYF. The sequenced DNA is TGCGCCAGCAGCTCAGCGGGGAGGTCACTTGATACGCAGTATTTT.